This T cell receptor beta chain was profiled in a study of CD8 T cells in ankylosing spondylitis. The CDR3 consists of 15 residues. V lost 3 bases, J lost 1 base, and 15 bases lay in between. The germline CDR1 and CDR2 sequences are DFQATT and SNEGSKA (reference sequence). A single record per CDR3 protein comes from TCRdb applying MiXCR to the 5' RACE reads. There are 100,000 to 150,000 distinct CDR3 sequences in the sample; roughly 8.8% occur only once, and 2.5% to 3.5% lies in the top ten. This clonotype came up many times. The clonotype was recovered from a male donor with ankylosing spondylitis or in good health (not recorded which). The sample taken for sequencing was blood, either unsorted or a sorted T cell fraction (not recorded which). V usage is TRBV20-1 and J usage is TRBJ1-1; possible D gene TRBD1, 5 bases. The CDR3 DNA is TGCAGTGCTAGTAGAGGGGTCGAATGGAACACTGAAGCTTTCTTT. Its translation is CSASRGVEWNTEAFF.